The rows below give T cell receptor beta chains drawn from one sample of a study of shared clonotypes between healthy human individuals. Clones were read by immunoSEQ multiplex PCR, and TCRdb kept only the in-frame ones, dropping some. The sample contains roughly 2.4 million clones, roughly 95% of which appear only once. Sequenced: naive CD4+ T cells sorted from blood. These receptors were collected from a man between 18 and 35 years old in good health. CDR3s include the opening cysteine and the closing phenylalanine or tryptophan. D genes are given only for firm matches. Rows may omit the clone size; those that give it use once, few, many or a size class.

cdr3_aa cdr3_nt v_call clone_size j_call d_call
CASSQMDLGLARETQYF TGTGCCAGCTCACAAATGGACTTGGGACTAGCTAGGGAGACCCAGTACTTC TRBV18 - TRBJ2-5 TRBD2
CASSPRVGSNQPQHF TGTGCCAGCAGTCCCCGGGTCGGGAGCAATCAGCCCCAGCATTTT TRBV6-5 - TRBJ1-5 -
CASSRGYLDEGTEAFF TGTGCCAGCAGCCGAGGATATCTGGACGAGGGGACTGAAGCTTTCTTT TRBV9 few TRBJ1-1 -
CASRPGLAGKDEQFF TGTGCCAGCAGGCCAGGCCTAGCGGGAAAGGATGAGCAGTTCTTC TRBV6-5 - TRBJ2-1 TRBD2
CASSDDRGTYGYTF TGTGCCAGCTCCGACGACAGGGGGACCTATGGCTACACCTTC TRBV2 - TRBJ1-2 TRBD1
CASSPYGTSGDTQYF TGTGCCAGCAGCCCATATGGGACTAGCGGAGATACGCAGTATTTT TRBV6-5 - TRBJ2-3 TRBD2
CASSFRDRGPLHF TGTGCCAGCAGTTTCCGGGACAGAGGACCCCTCCACTTT TRBV27 - TRBJ1-6 TRBD1
CAISVRDRVWEQYF TGTGCCATCAGTGTTCGGGACAGGGTCTGGGAGCAGTACTTC TRBV10-3 - TRBJ2-7 TRBD1
CASSQTNTGGNIQYF TGCGCCAGCAGCCAAACAAACACGGGGGGAAACATTCAGTACTTC TRBV4-3 - TRBJ2-4 TRBD2
CSVEPGTGRGEQYF TGCAGCGTAGAACCCGGGACAGGACGAGGCGAGCAGTACTTC TRBV29-1 - TRBJ2-7 TRBD1
CASSSTSTGRGDEQYF TGTGCCAGCAGTTCAACTTCGACAGGGAGGGGTGACGAGCAGTACTTC TRBV28 - TRBJ2-7 -
CASSHESYGYTF TGTGCCAGCAGTCACGAAAGTTATGGCTACACCTTC TRBV25-1 - TRBJ1-2 -
CASTPGRVNNQPQHF TGTGCCAGCACCCCCGGCAGGGTAAACAATCAGCCCCAGCATTTT TRBV6-6 - TRBJ1-5 -
CASSLMAEGNYGYTF TGTGCCAGCAGCTTAATGGCTGAGGGAAACTATGGCTACACCTTC TRBV11-2 - TRBJ1-2 -
CSVDEAFF TGCAGCGTTGATGAAGCTTTCTTT TRBV29-1 - TRBJ1-1 -
CASSLDFGSYNEQFF TGTGCCAGCAGCTTAGACTTTGGCTCCTACAATGAGCAGTTCTTC TRBV11-2 - TRBJ2-1 -
CASSFTVSTEAFF TGTGCCAGCAGCTTTACAGTGTCCACTGAAGCTTTCTTT TRBV28 once TRBJ1-1 -
CASSFGQGGSSYEQYF TGTGCCAGCAGTTTCGGTCAGGGCGGAAGCTCCTACGAGCAGTACTTC TRBV28 - TRBJ2-7 -
CASTDTRNTIYF TGCGCCAGCACGGACACCCGAAACACCATATATTTT TRBV5-1 - TRBJ1-3 -
CAISESRTSGKETQYF TGTGCCATCAGTGAGTCGAGGACTAGCGGGAAAGAGACCCAGTACTTC TRBV10-3 - TRBJ2-5 TRBD2
CASSPALNSNQPQHF TGTGCCAGCTCACCGGCCCTGAATAGCAATCAGCCCCAGCATTTT TRBV18 - TRBJ1-5 -
CASSFSRANTEAFF TGTGCCAGCAGCTTCTCCAGGGCGAACACTGAAGCTTTCTTT TRBV7-9 - TRBJ1-1 -
CASSLFDVPGEQYF TGTGCCAGCAGCTTGTTCGACGTCCCGGGGGAGCAGTACTTC TRBV5-6 - TRBJ2-7 -
CASSSVEYSTDTQYF TGTGCCAGCAGTTCGGTCGAATACAGCACAGATACGCAGTATTTT TRBV6-5 - TRBJ2-3 -
CASSDRGPETQYF TGTGCCAGCTCCGACCGCGGGCCAGAGACCCAGTACTTC TRBV6-6 - TRBJ2-5 -
CASSSAGTGAVTF TGTGCCAGCAGCTCCGCCGGGACAGGGGCGGTCACCTTC TRBV7-9 - TRBJ1-2 TRBD1
CASREGIPMGETQYF TGTGCCAGCAGGGAGGGGATTCCCATGGGGGAGACCCAGTACTTC TRBV6-5 - TRBJ2-5 -
CASSISENTGELFF TGTGCCAGTAGTATATCGGAGAACACCGGGGAGCTGTTTTTT TRBV19 - TRBJ2-2 -
CASSWGLQETQYF TGCGCCAGCAGCTGGGGACTCCAAGAGACCCAGTACTTC TRBV5-1 - TRBJ2-5 -
CASSFGTSPGELFF TGTGCCAGCAGTTTCGGGACTAGCCCCGGGGAGCTGTTTTTT TRBV27 - TRBJ2-2 TRBD2
CASSFPQNTEAFF TGTGCCAGCAGTTTCCCCCAGAACACTGAAGCTTTCTTT TRBV28 - TRBJ1-1 -
CASSPPGVLGKNGMFGTEAFF TGTGCCAGCAGCCCCCCAGGTGTGTTAGGAAAAAACGGAATGTTTGGGACTGAAGCTTTCTTT TRBV7-8 once TRBJ1-1 -
CASSQGSREPDEQYF TGTGCCAGCAGCCAAGGGTCGCGGGAGCCCGACGAGCAGTACTTC TRBV4-2 - TRBJ2-7 TRBD2
CASSTGTANYNEQFF TGTGCCAGCAGTACTGGGACAGCCAACTACAATGAGCAGTTCTTC TRBV25-1 - TRBJ2-1 TRBD1
CASNRVPNWPQHF TGTGCCAGCAACAGGGTCCCCAATTGGCCCCAGCATTTT TRBV6-1 - TRBJ1-5 -
CASSENYSNQPQHF TGTGCCAGCAGTGAAAACTATAGCAATCAGCCCCAGCATTTT TRBV2 - TRBJ1-5 -
CASSDEQGRGNTIYF TGTGCCAGCAGTGACGAACAGGGGAGAGGAAACACCATATATTTT TRBV2 - TRBJ1-3 TRBD1
CSVETFDEQYF TGCAGCGTTGAAACATTCGACGAGCAGTACTTC TRBV29-1 once TRBJ2-7 -
CASSLALGEQFF TGTGCCAGCAGCCTCGCCCTCGGGGAGCAGTTCTTC TRBV7-9 - TRBJ2-1 -
CASSLPLAGGPVEQYF TGCGCCAGCAGCTTACCCCTAGCGGGAGGGCCAGTCGAGCAGTACTTC TRBV5-1 - TRBJ2-7 TRBD2
CASSPPGQTNIQYF TGTGCCAGCTCACCACCGGGACAGACAAACATTCAGTACTTC TRBV18 - TRBJ2-4 TRBD1
CASSFLDPSTDTQYF TGTGCCAGCAGTTTCCTAGATCCTAGCACAGATACGCAGTATTTT TRBV27 - TRBJ2-3 -
CASSDPGGNEQFF TGTGCCAGCAGTGATCCAGGGGGGAATGAGCAGTTCTTC TRBV25-1 - TRBJ2-1 -
CASSFGSKETQYF TGCGCCAGCAGCTTCGGGTCTAAAGAGACCCAGTACTTC TRBV5-1 - TRBJ2-5 -
CAISEAGTNYGYTF TGTGCCATCAGTGAGGCAGGGACGAACTATGGCTACACCTTC TRBV10-3 - TRBJ1-2 -
CASSEGGVYNEQFF TGTGCCAGCAGTGAAGGGGGCGTTTACAATGAGCAGTTCTTC TRBV6-1 - TRBJ2-1 -
CASSLEGGTEAFF TGTGCCAGCAGCTTAGAAGGGGGAACTGAAGCTTTCTTT TRBV7-9 few TRBJ1-1 -
CATTNQGAQYNEQFF TGTGCCACCACCAACCAGGGGGCCCAATACAATGAGCAGTTCTTC TRBV15 - TRBJ2-1 TRBD1
CASSPGDLYNEQFF TGCGCCAGCAGCCCAGGGGATTTGTACAATGAGCAGTTCTTC TRBV5-1 once TRBJ2-1 -